This TCR beta chain comes out of a study of regulatory T cells. Overall study results and limits: Skewed V and J usage and few unique V-J pairs marked patient repertoires, most in Tregs.

The CDR3 has 15 residues. Trimming cost V 4 bases and J 3 bases, with 12 bases left between them. The germline CDR1 and CDR2 sequences are SEHNR and FQNEAQ (reference sequence). This clone was seen a few times. Its antigen remains unidentified. The primer mix had 52 TRBV and 13 TRBJ primers. Clones were sequenced by immunoSEQ multiplex PCR, and TCRdb holds only the in-frame ones, with some missing. Here the sample spans around 15,000 clones, more than 85% being singletons. A couple of CD3G-deficient patients had more severe autoimmunity; all had some. Patients, 2 to 39 years old, had expanded memory T-cell proportions.

Sample: CD8+ T cells sorted from blood. The receptor's source is a person aged 18 to 30 with CD3G deficiency. This chain uses TRBV7-9 with TRBJ1-4; D not certain. The CDR3 nucleotides read TGTGCCAGCAGCTCATCCGAGGTTTCTAATGAAAAACTGTTTTTT. Protein: CASSSSEVSNEKLFF. The full variable domain, completed using reference TRBV7-9 and TRBJ1-4, is DTGVSQNPRHKITKRGQNVTFRCDPISEHNRLYWYRQTLGQGPEFLTYFQNEAQLEKSRLLSDRFSAERPKGSFSTLEIQRTEQGDSAMYLCASSSSEVSNEKLFFGSGTQLSVL.